The 20 T cell receptor beta chains presented below share a single source sample, sequenced in a study of cytomegalovirus exposure and HLA in healthy donors (dated 2017 in TCRdb). The receptor library was made with the immunoSEQ multiplex PCR assay. A mixture of 60 forward primers for TCR Vbeta segments and 13 reverse primers for TCR Jbeta segments was used in the multiplex PCR. This immuneACCESS table, as held by TCRdb, lists in-frame sequences with V and J called but not all clones. Of the missing ones, under half trace to an unresolved V gene in checked studies; the others have no known cause. The sample records under 130,000 clones, approximately 70% of which are singletons. About a tenth of the sample is taken by the ten largest. The sequenced material came from PBMCs. The receptors were gathered from a man aged 40-50 years in good health and CMV-seropositive.

V usage is TRBV28 and J usage is TRBJ2-7; 9 bases fit TRBD1. The trim removed 3 bases at V and 1 base at J, leaving 4 bases unmatched. Per germline, CDR1 MDHEN and CDR2 SYDVKM. The CDR3 extends over 15 amino acids. The CDR3 DNA reads TGTGCCAGCAGTTTCCCTGGGACAGGGTCCTACGAGCAGTACTTC. This translates into CASSFPGTGSYEQYF.

The CDR3 bases are TGTGCCAGCAGTTACTCTTGGGGGCAGGCCGGGGAGCTGTTTTTT. Amino acids: CASSYSWGQAGELFF. This chain joins TRBV6-5 and TRBJ2-2; tentative D call: TRBD1 (6 bases). Germline values: CDR1 MNHEY, CDR2 SVGAGI. The CDR3 consists of 15 residues. V gave up 0 bases and J gave up 6 bases, with 11 bases separating them.

This chain links TRBV5-1 with TRBJ2-1; 9 positions match TRBD1. Germline V gives CDR1 SGHRS, CDR2 YFSETQ. After removal of 4 bases from V and 7 bases from J, the junction contained 6 bases not matched to a gene. The CDR3 is 14 residues long. The CDR3 nucleotides read TGCGCCAGCAGCCCGGACAGGGGAAAAAATGAGCAGTTCTTC. It codes for CASSPDRGKNEQFF.

The V gene is TRBV5-1, the J gene TRBJ1-1; D is unresolved. Germline V lookup: CDR1 SGHRS, CDR2 YFSETQ. This CDR3 is 15 amino acids long. V was clipped by 0 bases and J by 4 bases, with 13 bases between them. CDR3 DNA sequence: TGCGCCAGCAGCTTGGTATGGGGAGTGAGCACTGAAGCTTTCTTT. This sequence encodes CASSLVWGVSTEAFF. Complete variable domain (other parts from reference TRBV5-1 and TRBJ1-1): KAGVTQTPRYLIKTRGQQVTLSCSPISGHRSVSWYQQTPGQGLQFLFEYFSETQRNKGNFPGRFSGRQFSNSRSEMNVSTLELGDSALYLCASSLVWGVSTEAFFGQGTRLTVV.

The V gene is TRBV28, the J gene TRBJ2-2; 9 bases map to TRBD2. This CDR3 comprises 16 residues. Looked up from germline, CDR1 is MDHEN and CDR2 is SYDVKM. The V gene end was trimmed by 1 base and the J gene end by 6 bases; junction bases not matched to a gene: 6. In DNA form, the CDR3 reads TGTGCCAGCAGTTTATTGAGGCCTAGCGGGGCCGGGGAGCTGTTTTTT. As protein: CASSLLRPSGAGELFF.

CDR3 sequence: CASRGAGAYEQYF. CDR3 bases: TGTGCCAGCAGGGGGGCCGGGGCCTACGAGCAGTACTTC. The chain is built from TRBV11-2 and TRBJ2-7; a possible D gene is TRBD1 (6 bases). The CDR3 has 13 residues. The ends were cut back, 6 bases at V and 2 bases at J, with 11 bases in the middle. CDR1 and CDR2 (germline): SGHAT, FQNNGV.

The chain is built from TRBV2 and TRBJ2-1; D call uncertain. This CDR3 is built from 12 residues. The V gene's germline CDR1 is SNHLY and CDR2 FYNNEI. Trimming shortened V by 6 bases and J by 2 bases, and 5 bases separated the two germline ends. The CDR3 loop is CASSPPYNEQFF. In nucleotides, the CDR3 is TGTGCCAGCAGCCCTCCCTACAATGAGCAGTTCTTC.

The rearrangement uses TRBV9 and TRBJ2-7, with 9 bases matching TRBD2. The CDR3 is made up of 15 amino acids. The germline V gene encodes CDR1 SGDLS and CDR2 YYNGEE. The V and J ends lost 0 bases and 5 bases, in that order; junction bases with no gene match: 6. The CDR3 is CASSVGGRAGDEQYV. The CDR3 region has the DNA TGTGCCAGCAGCGTAGGCGGGAGGGCCGGGGACGAGCAGTACGTC.

The chain employs TRBV27 and TRBJ2-7, with D hard to call. V was pared by 8 bases and J by 3 bases, with 14 bases between. CDR1 and CDR2 from the germline V gene are MNHEY and SMNVEV (reference sequence). The CDR3 loop spans 13 amino acids. The CDR3 loop is CASRRMGSYEQYV. The CDR3 nucleotides are TGTGCCAGCCGTAGGATGGGCAGCTACGAGCAGTACGTC.

The chain employs TRBV6-6 and TRBJ1-2, with 7 bases matching TRBD1. CDR1 and CDR2 from the germline V gene are MNHNY and SVGAGI (reference sequence). The CDR3 length is 14 residues. Unmatched junction bases numbered 9, after V lost 5 bases and J lost 6 bases. CDR3 region: CASSPRDSRDGYTF. The CDR3 bases are TGTGCCAGCAGTCCCCGGGACAGCCGAGATGGCTACACCTTC.

There are a few counts of this clone. The chain uses TRBV6-4 and TRBJ2-3, with D possibly being TRBD1 (6 bases). CDR1 MRHNA and CDR2 SNTAGT come from the germline V gene. V lost 3 bases, J lost 5 bases, and 12 bases lay in between. CDR3 length equals 14 residues. CDR3 nucleotides: TGTGCCAGCAGTGATACCAGGGGCGAAGATACGCAGTATTTT. It yields the protein CASSDTRGEDTQYF.

This clone has a handful of counts. The V gene is TRBV5-4, the J gene TRBJ2-2; D is possibly TRBD1 (6 bases). Germline-derived CDR1 and CDR2 are SGHNT and YYREEE (reference sequence). This CDR3 is built from 13 residues. V shed 4 bases and J shed 7 bases, with 11 bases lying between them. CDR3 coding DNA: TGTGCCAGCAGCCTGCAGGGGATCGGGGAGCTGTTTTTT. The encoded protein is CASSLQGIGELFF.

Only a few counts were recorded for this clone. The genes are TRBV19 and TRBJ1-1; 7 bases align to TRBD1. Germline V gives CDR1 LNHDA, CDR2 SQIVND (reference sequence). This CDR3 is built from 15 residues. After removal of 5 bases from V and 1 base from J, the junction contained 7 bases not matched to a gene. CDR3 sequence: CASSPGGQRNTEAFF. CDR3 sequence (DNA): TGTGCCAGTAGTCCAGGGGGACAGCGGAACACTGAAGCTTTCTTT.

This sequence joins TRBV13 and TRBJ2-1; 9 bases match TRBD2. The CDR3 loop spans 18 amino acids. Germline V CDR1 and CDR2: PRHDT, FYEKMQ (reference sequence). V lost 5 bases to trimming and J lost 2 bases; unmatched junction nucleotides: 13. In DNA form, the CDR3 reads TGTGCCAGCAGCGCCTCGAGTCAGAGCGGGAGGACCTACAATGAGCAGTTCTTC. Its protein is CASSASSQSGRTYNEQFF. The full variable domain, its missing parts supplied by reference TRBV13 and TRBJ2-1, is AAGVIQSPRHLIKEKRETATLKCYPIPRHDTVYWYQQGPGQDPQFLISFYEKMQSDKGSIPDRFSAQQFSDYHSELNMSSLELGDSALYFCASSASSQSGRTYNEQFFGPGTRLTVL.

The CDR3 sequence is CASSRGGPDTQYF. The CDR3 nucleotides read TGCGCCAGCAGTAGGGGTGGTCCGGATACGCAGTATTTT. This chain uses TRBV10-2 with TRBJ2-3, with a weak D call TRBD1 (5 bases). The CDR3 is made up of 13 amino acids. V was shortened by 5 bases and J by 6 bases, with 12 bases between the two germline ends. The germline V gene has CDR1 WSHSY and CDR2 SAAADI.

The chain uses TRBV4-1 and TRBJ2-7, with a weak D call TRBD1 (5 bases). CDR1 and CDR2 (germline): MGHRA, YSYEKL. With 1 base removed from V and 13 bases from J, the gap between germline ends came to 11 bases. The length of the CDR3 is 11 residues. CDR3: CASSQGQFLYF. DNA of the CDR3: TGCGCCAGCAGCCAAGGACAGTTTCTCTACTTC.

The rearrangement joins TRBV21-1 to TRBJ2-7; the table assigns TRBD2, which was not confirmed against the DNA. TRBV21-1 is a known pseudogene. The CDR3 has 15 amino acids. The CDR3 DNA follows: TGTGCCAGCAGCGTTGGACTAGCGGAACTCTACGAGCAGTACGTC. Translating it yields CASSVGLAELYEQYV.

The rearrangement uses TRBV15 and TRBJ2-7, with 7 nucleotides matching TRBD2. Per germline, CDR1 LNHNV and CDR2 YYDKDF (reference sequence). Germline trimming cut 5 bases from V and 7 bases from J; bases unmatched to any gene: 17. CDR3 length equals 16 residues. The CDR3 here is CATSPCCGRTTEEQYF. CDR3 nucleotide sequence: TGTGCCACCAGCCCGTGTTGCGGGAGAACGACTGAAGAGCAGTACTTC. Complete variable domain (other parts from reference TRBV15 and TRBJ2-7): DAMVIQNPRYQVTQFGKPVTLSCSQTLNHNVMYWYQQKSSQAPKLLFHYYDKDFNNEADTPDNFQSRRPNTSFCFLDIRSPGLGDTAMYLCATSPCCGRTTEEQYFGPGTRLTVT.

Points on this clone: Within the sample, other DNA sequences also encode this same CDR3. The chain is built from TRBV5-1 and TRBJ2-1; D perhaps matches TRBD2 (6 bases). Trimming took off 0 bases at V and 2 bases at J, with 6 bases between the two ends. The CDR3 is 14 residues long. Germline V lookup: CDR1 SGHRS, CDR2 YFSETQ. In nucleotides, the CDR3 is TGCGCCAGCAGCTTGGGGGAGGCCTACAATGAGCAGTTCTTC. It yields the protein CASSLGEAYNEQFF.

V usage is TRBV6-5 and J usage is TRBJ2-7, with 13 bases aligning to TRBD2. Germline values: CDR1 MNHEY, CDR2 SVGAGI. V shed 5 bases, J shed 5 bases, and the junction held 6 bases outside the gene matches. The CDR3 is 15 amino acids. Here the CDR3 reads CASSRTSGSNHEQYF. Written as DNA, the CDR3 is TGTGCCAGCAGTCGGACTAGCGGGAGTAACCACGAGCAGTACTTC.